Presented here are 10 T cell receptor beta chains from one specimen sequenced in a study of regulatory T cells in long-lasting Graves disease. Time point defined: persistent/refractory GD, antithyroid drugs over 5 years with positive TRAb. PBMC RNA served as the TCR library source. According to the study, TCR beta libraries were built with iRepertoire HTBI primers and CDR3-region Arm-PCR. TCRdb analysed the multiplex PCR reads with MiXCR anew, one entry per CDR3 protein. The sample lists 400,000 or so distinct CDR3 sequences, 20% to 30% occurring once. Material: peripheral blood mononuclear cells (PBMCs), obtained when the disease was refractory, from a patient treated with antithyroid drugs. The receptor source for this set is a female donor with Graves disease.

The chain uses TRBV6-1 and TRBJ2-2, with 7 bases matching TRBD2. The CDR3 extends over 14 amino acids. Losses at the gene ends were 8 bases for V and 4 bases for J; bases not matched to a gene: 7. From germline, CDR1 is MNHNS and CDR2 SASEGT. For the CDR3, the DNA is TGTGCCAGCGCCCGGGGGGTTGTCACCGGGGAGCTGTTTTTT. Amino acids: CASARGVVTGELFF.

The V call is TRBV7-2, the J call TRBJ2-4; TRBD2 agrees at 11 bases. Germline V gene lookup returns CDR1 SGHTA and CDR2 FQGNSA. The CDR3 covers 17 residues. Germline trimming cut 5 bases from V and 0 bases from J; bases unmatched to any gene: 6. This chain's CDR3 is CASSIPGLAVAKNIQYF. In DNA form, the CDR3 reads TGTGCCAGCAGCATACCGGGACTAGCGGTAGCCAAAAACATTCAGTACTTC. Combining the CDR3 with reference TRBV7-2 and TRBJ2-4 gives the whole variable domain GAGVSQSPSNKVTEKGKDVELRCDPISGHTALYWYRQSLGQGLEFLIYFQGNSAPDKSGLPSDRFSAERTGGSVSTLTIQRTQQEDSAVYLCASSIPGLAVAKNIQYFGAGTRLSVL.

This chain connects TRBV12-3 or TRBV12-4 to TRBJ1-1; no firm D call. This CDR3 has 13 residues. The V end was cut by 2 bases, the J end by 6 bases, with 10 bases between. CDR3: CASSLLNSAEAFF. DNA for the CDR3: TGTGCCAGCAGTTTATTAAACTCCGCTGAAGCTTTCTTT.

The V gene is TRBV25-1, the J gene TRBJ2-5; 7 nucleotides match TRBD1. V shed 4 bases and J 5 bases; nucleotides not matched to a gene: 13. Germline V gene sequence: CDR1 MGHDK, CDR2 SYGVNS. The CDR3 sequence is 16 residues long. The CDR3 sequence is CASSGSTGVGSETQYF. Here the CDR3 DNA reads TGTGCCAGCAGTGGCTCTACAGGGGTTGGAAGTGAGACCCAGTACTTC.

A single count supports this clonotype. This rearrangement joins TRBV7-9 to TRBJ2-5, with 10 bases identical to TRBD1. Trimming removed 1 base from V and 8 bases from J; junction bases left unmatched: 4. Germline CDR1 and CDR2: SEHNR and FQNEAQ (reference sequence). The CDR3 consists of 14 residues. CDR3 loop: CASSLGGTGVTQYF. The DNA for the CDR3 is TGTGCCAGCAGCTTAGGAGGGACAGGGGTTACCCAGTACTTC.

This clonotype was counted between two and nine times. The chain links TRBV9 to TRBJ2-2, with TRBD2 matching 13 bases. Per germline, CDR1 SGDLS and CDR2 YYNGEE. This CDR3 is 16 amino acids long. V shed 2 bases and J 6 bases; nucleotides not matched to a gene: 4. The CDR3 region is CASSVTSGRVAGELFF. CDR3 DNA: TGTGCCAGCAGCGTTACTAGCGGGAGGGTAGCCGGGGAGCTGTTTTTT.

This clonotype was seen more than once but under ten times. The rearrangement joins TRBV29-1 to TRBJ2-5; tentative D call: TRBD2 (6 bases). Germline CDR1 SQVTM, CDR2 ANQGSEA. The germline V and J ends were trimmed by 3 bases and 1 base, with 9 bases remaining between them. This CDR3 is 13 amino acids long. CDR3 DNA sequence: TGCAGCGTTGATTTAGCGGTCCAAGAGACCCAGTACTTC. The encoded protein is CSVDLAVQETQYF.

This clonotype occurred many times. This chain connects TRBV12-3 or TRBV12-4 to TRBJ1-4, with a possible D match to TRBD1 (5 bases). The V and J ends lost 5 bases and 10 bases respectively, with 17 bases between them. The CDR3 has 14 amino acids. The CDR3 sequence is CASSPRQGSGKLFF. The CDR3 DNA is TGTGCCAGCAGTCCACGGCAGGGATCCGGAAAACTGTTTTTT.

This chain connects TRBV24-1 to TRBJ2-2, with D possibly called TRBD1 or TRBD2 (5 bases each). Germline V CDR1 and CDR2: KGHDR, SFDVKD. V lost 2 bases and J 0 bases, leaving 9 bases between the germline ends. This CDR3 spans 16 amino acids. CDR3 in amino acids: CATSDSGPPNTGELFF. CDR3 bases: TGTGCCACCAGTGATTCGGGACCGCCGAACACCGGGGAGCTGTTTTTT.

This clonotype was detected only a few times. The genes are TRBV28 and TRBJ2-3; D unresolved. This CDR3 region has 12 residues. Per germline, CDR1 MDHEN and CDR2 SYDVKM. Trimming stripped 4 bases from V and 7 bases from J, with 9 bases between. The CDR3 loop reads CASSYRGNTQYF. CDR3 sequence (DNA): TGTGCCAGCAGTTATAGAGGAAATACGCAGTATTTT. Supplemented by reference TRBV28 and TRBJ2-3, the full variable domain reads DVKVTQSSRYLVKRTGEKVFLECVQDMDHENMFWYRQDPGLGLRLIYFSYDVKMKEKGDIPEGYSVSREKKERFSLILESASTNQTSMYLCASSYRGNTQYFGPGTRLTVL.